This T cell receptor (beta chain) originates from a study of cytotoxic CD8 clonotypes in ibrutinib-treated CLL. Study results and limitations: The clonality rise at ibrutinib response reflected private clonotype expansion.

The length of the CDR3 is 14 residues. Germline values: CDR1 SGHTA, CDR2 FQGTGA. V lost 6 bases and J lost 1, with 9 bases in between. Measured with immunoSEQ multiplex PCR; TCRdb has only the in-frame clones, and not every one. The table lists about 76,000 clones, roughly 85% of them singletons. To note about this clone: The antigen is not known.

The J gene is TRBJ2-2, the V gene TRBV7-3; D might be TRBD2 (5 bases). The clonotype was recovered from a human donor with chronic lymphocytic leukemia. Material: PBMCs, obtained after 24 months of ibrutinib treatment. In DNA form, the CDR3 reads TGTGCCAGCAGTCAGAGCGGGAACACCGGGGAGCTGTTTTTT. This translates into CASSQSGNTGELFF. The full variable domain, completed using reference TRBV7-3 and TRBJ2-2, is GAGVSQTPSNKVTEKGKYVELRCDPISGHTALYWYRQSLGQGPEFLIYFQGTGAADDSGLPNDRFFAVRPEGSVSTLKIQRTERGDSAVYLCASSQSGNTGELFFGEGSRLTVL.